The source of this T cell receptor beta chain is a study of vaccination effects on CD4 cells after COVID-19 (dated by TCRdb to about 2022). Regarding the complete study: Two doses of either the BNT162b2 or the mRNA-1273 mRNA SARS-CoV-2 vaccine were administered to participants. In the study, cultures from other donors were sequenced using the Oncomine TCR Beta short-read assay on an Illumina iSeq 100. Altogether, around 9 COVID-19 convalescent patients and several SARS-CoV-2-naive healthy vaccine recipients made up the full study. The study compared SARS-CoV-2 spike-specific CD4+ TCR repertoires before and after mRNA vaccination in COVID-19 convalescent patients and infection-naive vaccine recipients.

In the ViraFEST assay, PBMC were stimulated with viral peptide pools, and TCR sequencing was then used to find antigen-specific CD4+ T cell clonotypes based on their expansion. After less than 13 days of culture, CD4+ T cells were isolated with the EasySep CD4+ T cell isolation kit. None of the healthy vaccine recipients had a prior SARS-CoV-2 infection, which was confirmed by nucleocapsid antibody tests that came back negative both before and after vaccination. Each well held two million PBMC cultured in IMDM containing around 5% human AB serum, roughly 9.9 IU/ml IL-2 and gentamicin, along with about 10 ug/ml peptides. On days 3 and 7, half of the culture medium was replaced with fresh IL-2-containing medium. Unless noted otherwise, every peptide stimulation condition was cultured in triplicate wells. PBMC were separated from whole blood using Ficoll-Paque Plus gradient centrifugation and were then either cryopreserved at -140C or used fresh. Overlapping peptide pools spanned the spike proteins of SARS-CoV-2 and the common cold coronaviruses HCoV-NL63, HCoV-OC43 and HCoV-229E. The QIAamp micro DNA kit was used to extract genomic DNA from the cultured CD4+ T cells.

In its sample, this clone was seen a few times. Its recognized antigen is unknown. The input lacks base qualities; no much larger clone sits a single base away. The receptor library was made with the immunoSEQ multiplex PCR assay. DNA from the CD4+ T cells that had been cultured and isolated underwent TCR beta CDR3 sequencing. Concerning the study's data processing: Non-productive TCR sequences were discarded, and reads were trimmed to the CDR3 region, with only CDR3s of 7 or more amino acids retained. Antigen-specific clonotypes were identified with the MANAFEST web app by comparing expansion in peptide wells against reference cultures. Positive clones required FDR<0.05 expansion versus reference and all other wells, odds ratio above 5, and frequency above 0.1% in two replicate wells. A clonotype was called cross-reactive if it was significantly expanded both in SARS-CoV-2 spike wells and in at least one common cold coronavirus spike condition. CDR3 similarity was assessed by Levenshtein distance using the stringdist R package, and unrooted trees were constructed with ape in R 3.6.1. TCRdb provides this immuneACCESS table in a form limited to in-frame rearrangements. Some clones are lacking; in checked studies, under half of them reflect an unresolved V gene, and why the rest are absent is not known. V, J and clone size were drawn from that table, and D and trimming were deduced from the DNA. In all, the sample holds 55,000 to 80,000 clones, and approximately 70% of those were seen once. The ten largest clones take up approximately 4.3% of the sample.

Results and caveats for the whole study, not just this receptor: In healthy vaccine recipients, vaccine-induced clones were almost all SARS-CoV-2 mono-reactive, with only 1 of 255 cross-reactive with common cold coronaviruses. Marked clonal contraction was observed in both infection-induced and vaccine-induced clones at late post-vaccination timepoints, consistent with waning T cell responses. The study was limited by a small number of convalescent patients and lacked early post-infection timepoints.

Inclusive of the bounding cysteine and phenylalanine, the CDR3 is 14 residues long. This entry keeps only the CDR3 DNA: 42 bases, framed from base 1. Cut back by 0 bases and 3 bases, the V and J ends lie 6 bases apart. CDR1 and CDR2 were assigned from the germline V gene as SGHRS and YFSETQ. This receptor was identified in a human donor who received a COVID-19 vaccine. The starting material was CD4+ T cells from PBMCs cultured with HCoV-OC43 spike peptides, obtained before COVID-19 vaccination. The meaning of the sample's cell subset or site label: HCoV-OC43 spike overlapping peptide pool stimulation. The rearranged segments are TRBV5-1 and TRBJ1-4, with an unclear D gene assignment. The DNA sequence follows: TGCGCCAGCAGCTTGGCCCAGGCTAATGAAAAACTGTTTTTT. Its protein reads: CASSLAQANEKLFF.